This T cell receptor beta chain was captured in a study of shared clonotypes between healthy human individuals. As for the study in general: There were three CD4 naive, three CD4 memory, two CD8 naive and one CD8 memory plates per donor. Study-level points and caveats: The sole specimen, blood, was sampled, and tissue repertoires likely differ. Shared clonotypes: about 5.3% naive CD4, around 4% naive CD8, less than 2.5% memory CD4, 0.35% to 0.5% memory CD8.

Trimming at V came to 3 bases and at J to 4 bases, leaving 11 bases not matched to a gene. Germline V gene lookup returns CDR1 LNHNV and CDR2 YYDKDF (reference sequence). This CDR3 spans 16 amino acids. Details on this clone: The antigen is unknown.

Deep-level running was used for the assay. TCRdb's table, derived via immunoSEQ multiplex PCR, lists solely in-frame clones and lacks some. This table holds over a million clones, around three quarters found once. This receptor was obtained from a man aged 18-30 years in good health. Some clones in this sample may be carry-over from other donors' samples. The rearrangement uses TRBV15 and TRBJ1-2, with 7 bases aligning to TRBD1. Sequencing was performed on memory CD4+ T cells from PBMCs. Stated subset: CD45RA-negative fraction. The CDR3 sequence is CATSRGEGAAFYGYTF. CDR3 DNA: TGTGCCACCAGCAGGGGGGAGGGGGCTGCCTTCTATGGCTACACCTTC.